Listed here are 9 T cell receptor beta chains from one sample, sequenced in a study of T cells in Graves' hyperthyroidism and ophthalmopathy. Using RNA transcripts as the source, TCR beta CDR3 regions were amplified. Researchers ran a first-round RT-PCR on the TCR CDR3 using the HTBI primer set. TCRdb recomputed calls from the multiplex PCR reads with MiXCR, one row per CDR3 protein. Found here are 450,000 to 650,000 distinct CDR3 sequences, around 14% of them singletons; the top ten hold about 7%. The material sequenced was blood. Receptor source: a woman under 30 with Graves' ophthalmopathy.

This clonotype was seen more than once but under ten times. The V and J genes are TRBV4-2 and TRBJ2-3; tentative D call: TRBD2 (5 bases). V dropped 4 bases and J dropped 1 base, with 12 bases sitting between them. CDR1 and CDR2 (germline): LGHNA, YNFKEQ. The CDR3 covers 15 residues. The CDR3 nucleotides read TGTGCCAGCAGCCTTAGCGATACGGGCACAGATACGCAGTATTTT. Protein sequence: CASSLSDTGTDTQYF.

This clonotype came up many times. The chain uses TRBV3-1 and TRBJ2-2; a weak D match, TRBD1 (5 bases). Trimming removed 1 base from V and 6 bases from J, with 12 bases in between. Per the germline V gene, CDR1 is LGHDT and CDR2 is YNNKEL (reference sequence). The CDR3 runs 15 residues. The CDR3 DNA sequence: TGTGCCAGCAGCCAAGCGAATACAGGTGCCGGGGAGCTGTTTTTT. Residues: CASSQANTGAGELFF.

This clonotype was observed a handful of times. This chain joins TRBV9 and TRBJ1-1; D unclear. The germline V gene encodes CDR1 SGDLS and CDR2 YYNGEE. V dropped 3 bases and J dropped 0 bases, with 12 bases sitting between them. There are 15 residues in the CDR3. The DNA of the CDR3 is TGTGCCAGCAGCGGCTCCGGACTGATGAACACTGAAGCTTTCTTT. Residues: CASSGSGLMNTEAFF.

Many counts were recorded for this clonotype. The chain carries TRBV20-1 and TRBJ1-2; perhaps TRBD1 as D (6 bases). Germline assignment: CDR1 DFQATT and CDR2 SNEGSKA (reference sequence). The CDR3 runs 12 residues. The V gene lost 5 bases and the J gene lost 6 bases, with 13 bases spanning the gap. DNA of the CDR3: TGCAGTGCTGCAGGGGAGGGGGATGGCTACACCTTC. Translated: CSAAGEGDGYTF.

The DNA of the CDR3 is TGTGCCAGCAGTTACAGGAAGTATATTGGCGGGAGCTCCTACAATGAGCAGTTCTTC. Translated, it gives CASSYRKYIGGSSYNEQFF. V usage is TRBV6-2 or TRBV6-3 and J usage is TRBJ2-1; TRBD2 agrees at 7 bases. Per germline, CDR1 MNHEY and CDR2 SVGEGT. This CDR3 has 19 residues. Trimming took 2 bases from V and 0 from J; bases not matched to a gene: 13.

The CDR3 bases are TGCGCCAGCAGCCCACGTGGGTTTATGACAGGGAGGAGAGAAAAACTGTTTTTT. Translating gives CASSPRGFMTGRREKLFF. V gene TRBV4-1 combines with J gene TRBJ1-4, with 7 bases matching TRBD1. The CDR3 is 18 amino acids. V shed 4 bases and J 8 bases; nucleotides not matched to a gene: 19. Germline values: CDR1 MGHRA, CDR2 YSYEKL.

Points on this clonotype: Being one base from a much bigger clone, this may be a read error. The V gene is TRBV6-5, the J gene TRBJ2-3, with 7 positions matching TRBD2. Germline V gene lookup returns CDR1 MNHEY and CDR2 SVGAGI. J was trimmed by 0 bases and V by 2 bases; bases with no gene match: 11. The CDR3 sequence is 18 residues long. CDR3 loop: CASSYRRSAGESTDTQYF. The CDR3 DNA is TGTGCCAGCAGTTACCGACGTAGCGCGGGAGAAAGCACAGATACGCAGTATTTT.

This clonotype was seen only a few times. This sequence joins TRBV27 and TRBJ2-1; 13 nucleotides match TRBD2. This CDR3 spans 16 amino acids. V gave up 5 bases and J gave up 6 bases; unmatched junction bases: 7. CDR1 and CDR2 from the germline V gene are MNHEY and SMNVEV (reference sequence). Here the CDR3 DNA reads TGTGCCAGCAGTCTGACTAGCGGGAGGTTATCCAATGAGCAGTTCTTC. It specifies CASSLTSGRLSNEQFF.

Only a few counts were recorded for this clonotype. The CDR3 DNA reads as TGTGCCATCGGATCGGACAGGGAGGGAGAGACCCAGTACTTC. This encodes CAIGSDREGETQYF. This chain joins TRBV10-3 and TRBJ2-5, with D perhaps matching TRBD1 (8 bases). V shed 8 bases and J shed 4 bases, with 17 bases lying between them. Looked up from germline, CDR1 is ENHRY and CDR2 is SYGVKD. This CDR3 is 14 amino acids long.